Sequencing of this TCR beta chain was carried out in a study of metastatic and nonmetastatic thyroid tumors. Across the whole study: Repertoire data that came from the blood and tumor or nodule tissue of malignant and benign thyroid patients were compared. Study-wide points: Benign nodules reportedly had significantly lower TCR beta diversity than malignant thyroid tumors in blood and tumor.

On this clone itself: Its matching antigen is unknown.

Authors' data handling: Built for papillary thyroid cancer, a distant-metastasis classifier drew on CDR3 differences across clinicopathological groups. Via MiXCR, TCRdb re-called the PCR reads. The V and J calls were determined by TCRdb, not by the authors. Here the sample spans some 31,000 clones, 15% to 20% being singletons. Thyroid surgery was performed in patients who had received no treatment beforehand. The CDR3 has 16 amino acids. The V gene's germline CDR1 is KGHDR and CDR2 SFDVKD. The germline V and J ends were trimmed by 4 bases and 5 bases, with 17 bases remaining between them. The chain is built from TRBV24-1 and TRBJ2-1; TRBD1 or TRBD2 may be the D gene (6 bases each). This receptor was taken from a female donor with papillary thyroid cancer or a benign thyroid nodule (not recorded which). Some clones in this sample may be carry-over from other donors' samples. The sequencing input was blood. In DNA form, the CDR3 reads TGTGCCACCAGTGACCGCGTCGGGGGCGGTGACAATGAGCAGTTCTTC. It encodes CATSDRVGGGDNEQFF.